This T cell receptor (beta chain) comes out of a study of CD8+ T cells in alopecia areata. Turning to the study itself: Each day, treated patients took oral tofacitinib twice, at 5 to 10 mg per dose. Whole-study findings and limits: The study found tofacitinib significantly decreased scalp clonality and expanded CD8+ clones among the top 100.

The germline V gene has CDR1 MNHEY and CDR2 SMNVEV (reference sequence). The CDR3 extends over 13 amino acids. V was shortened by 0 bases and J by 13 bases, with 12 bases between the two germline ends. Points on this clone: Its antigen remains unknown.

Treatment indicated: oral pan-JAK inhibitor, 5-10 mg twice daily. Isolated RNA was reverse transcribed into cDNA used as the sequencing template. Produced via immunoSEQ multiplex PCR; TCRdb's table is partial and in-frame only. This sample yields some 180,000 clones, of which roughly 53% are seen a single time; 11% belongs to the top ten. Sequenced here: CD8+ T cells sorted from blood, sampled at week 24, from a patient treated with tofacitinib. The receptor was isolated from a human donor with alopecia areata. V usage is TRBV27 and J usage is TRBJ2-2; the D is unclear. In DNA, the CDR3 is TGTGCCAGCAGTTTATCGGAAACGGATGGGCTGTTTTTT. Translating gives CASSLSETDGLFF.